These 27 T cell receptor beta chains share one sample of origin, sequenced in a study of blood T cell repertoires in COVID-19. The data were produced by immunoSEQ multiplex PCR, yet TCRdb's version contains in-frame clones alone and is incomplete. The repertoire has about 160,000 clones, about nine tenths of them found once; the top ten carry 4%. Sequences were obtained from PBMCs or T cells enriched from blood (not recorded which). Every receptor here comes from a woman in her 40s who had been exposed to COVID-19.

This clone has a handful of counts. This chain links TRBV7-9 with TRBJ1-4, with a weak D call TRBD1 (6 bases). V was trimmed by 0 bases and J by 8 bases, leaving 13 bases between them. The CDR3 covers 15 residues. The germline CDR1 and CDR2 sequences are SEHNR and FQNEAQ (reference sequence). This CDR3 is CASSLASGDREKLFF. The CDR3 nucleotides read TGTGCCAGCAGCTTAGCGTCAGGCGACAGGGAAAAACTGTTTTTT.

V gene TRBV6-5 combines with J gene TRBJ1-1; the D gene is possibly TRBD1 (5 bases). The ends were cut back, 6 bases at V and 4 bases at J, with 12 bases in the middle. In germline, CDR1 is MNHEY, CDR2 SVGAGI. This CDR3 comprises 13 residues. The CDR3 sequence: CASRDGGATEAFF. CDR3 sequence (DNA): TGTGCCAGCAGGGATGGAGGGGCCACTGAAGCTTTCTTT.

V usage is TRBV4-3 and J usage is TRBJ2-1, with 10 bases lining up with TRBD2. J was trimmed by 6 bases and V by 0 bases; bases with no gene match: 5. The V gene's germline CDR1 is LGHNA and CDR2 YSLEER. CDR3 length equals 16 residues. The CDR3 region has the DNA TGCGCCAGCAGCCAAGATTACCGGACTAGCGGCAATGAGCAGTTCTTC. Translation gives CASSQDYRTSGNEQFF.

V is TRBV28 and J is TRBJ2-7, with D tentatively TRBD2 (6 bases). The CDR3 is 14 residues long. Germline values: CDR1 MDHEN, CDR2 SYDVKM. V lost 5 bases and J 0 bases, leaving 11 bases between the germline ends. The CDR3 protein is CASSSGSSSYEQYF. CDR3 DNA sequence: TGTGCCAGCAGTAGCGGGTCTAGCTCCTACGAGCAGTACTTC.

The chain is built from TRBV4-1 and TRBJ2-7; the D gene is possibly TRBD1 (5 bases). The CDR3 runs 14 residues. Trimming removed 1 base from V and 3 bases from J, with 10 bases in between. The germline CDR1 and CDR2 sequences are MGHRA and YSYEKL. CDR3 region: CASSQGRDSYEQYF. The CDR3 DNA reads TGCGCCAGCAGCCAAGGACGAGACAGCTACGAGCAGTACTTC.

This clone was found once. The rearrangement uses TRBV11-2 and TRBJ2-3; D is unclear. Trimming removed 5 bases at V and 3 bases at J, with 9 bases between. Germline lookup yields CDR1 SGHAT and CDR2 FQNNGV. CDR3 length: 13 residues. The CDR3 nucleotides read TGTGCCAGCAGCAATTCCGGGACAGATACGCAGTATTTT. Its protein product is CASSNSGTDTQYF. Combining the CDR3 with reference TRBV11-2 and TRBJ2-3 gives the whole variable domain EAGVAQSPRYKIIEKRQSVAFWCNPISGHATLYWYQQILGQGPKLLIQFQNNGVVDDSQLPKDRFSAERLKGVDSTLKIQPAKLEDSAVYLCASSNSGTDTQYFGPGTRLTVL.

This CDR3 reads CASSWGGDTEAFF. The DNA of the CDR3 is TGTGCCAGCAGTTGGGGGGGGGACACTGAAGCTTTCTTT. The V call is TRBV11-2, the J call TRBJ1-1; possibly TRBD1 for D (5 bases). The CDR3 length is 13 residues. Germline V gives CDR1 SGHAT, CDR2 FQNNGV. V lost 6 bases to trimming and J lost 3 bases, with 11 bases between them.

This chain joins TRBV13 and TRBJ2-3; 8 bases line up with TRBD1. This CDR3 has 14 residues. With V trimmed by 6 bases and J by 2 bases, 4 bases remained unmatched. The germline V gene encodes CDR1 PRHDT and CDR2 FYEKMQ (reference sequence). Here the CDR3 reads CASRRTGYTDTQYF. DNA of the CDR3: TGTGCCAGCAGGAGGACAGGGTACACAGATACGCAGTATTTT.

This sequence joins TRBV4-1 and TRBJ1-2, with TRBD1 as a possible D gene (5 bases). The V end was cut by 1 base, the J end by 4 bases, with 13 bases between. This CDR3 contains 15 residues. CDR1 and CDR2 from the germline V gene are MGHRA and YSYEKL. DNA of the CDR3: TGCGCCAGCAGCCAAGGAAAAGACAGAGTCTATGGCTACACCTTC. Amino acid sequence: CASSQGKDRVYGYTF.

Only one count was recorded for this clone. Here the CDR3 DNA reads TGCAGTGCTAGTTTCGCTAACTATGGCTACACCTTC. Translated, it gives CSASFANYGYTF. J is TRBJ1-2 and V is TRBV20-1; D gene ambiguous. V was cut by 3 bases and J by 0 bases, with 5 bases left in between. Germline V CDR1 and CDR2: DFQATT, SNEGSKA (reference sequence). The CDR3 totals 12 residues.

This chain joins TRBV28 and TRBJ2-3; weak D call: TRBD1 (6 bases). There are 13 residues in the CDR3. Germline V gene data show CDR1 as MDHEN and CDR2 as SYDVKM. The V end lost 8 bases, the J end lost 2 bases, and 11 bases lay between the germline ends. This chain's CDR3 is CASLGQSTDTQYF. The DNA for the CDR3 is TGTGCCAGCCTTGGACAGTCCACAGATACGCAGTATTTT. Combining the CDR3 with reference TRBV28 and TRBJ2-3 gives the whole variable domain DVKVTQSSRYLVKRTGEKVFLECVQDMDHENMFWYRQDPGLGLRLIYFSYDVKMKEKGDIPEGYSVSREKKERFSLILESASTNQTSMYLCASLGQSTDTQYFGPGTRLTVL.

The chain is built from TRBV3-1 (or the pseudogene TRBV3-2) and TRBJ2-6; tentative D call: TRBD2 (6 bases). Germline assignment: CDR1 LGHDT and CDR2 YNNKEL (reference sequence). The CDR3 covers 18 residues. The V gene lost 1 base and the J gene lost 1 base, with 14 bases spanning the gap. The CDR3 DNA reads as TGTGCCAGCAGCCAAGGATGGGGGGTCTCTTCTGGGGCCAACGTCCTGACTTTC. The encoded protein is CASSQGWGVSSGANVLTF.

This sequence joins TRBV6-2 or TRBV6-3 and TRBJ1-5; D is perhaps TRBD1 (6 bases). The CDR3 contains 16 residues. Germline assignment: CDR1 MNHEY and CDR2 SVGEGT. The V and J ends lost 2 bases and 3 bases respectively, with 14 bases between them. CDR3 in amino acids: CASSYGRDRFNQPQHF. The CDR3 DNA is TGTGCCAGCAGTTACGGAAGAGACAGGTTCAATCAGCCCCAGCATTTT.

V is TRBV14 and J is TRBJ1-1; 8 nucleotides agree with TRBD1. The CDR3 is made up of 16 amino acids. Trimming at V came to 4 bases and at J to 1 base, leaving 8 bases not matched to a gene. Germline loops: CDR1 SGHDN, CDR2 FVKESK. As DNA, the CDR3 is TGTGCCAGCAGCCGGGCGACAGGGGCAACGAACACTGAAGCTTTCTTT. This encodes CASSRATGATNTEAFF. The whole variable domain, filled in from reference TRBV14 and TRBJ1-1, reads EAGVTQFPSHSVIEKGQTVTLRCDPISGHDNLYWYRRVMGKEIKFLLHFVKESKQDESGMPNNRFLAERTGGTYSTLKVQPAELEDSGVYFCASSRATGATNTEAFFGQGTRLTVV.

The chain recombines TRBV19 with TRBJ2-7; D is possibly TRBD1 (6 bases). Germline values: CDR1 LNHDA, CDR2 SQIVND (reference sequence). The length of the CDR3 is 17 residues. The V and J ends lost 5 bases and 4 bases respectively, with 24 bases between them. In nucleotides, the CDR3 is TGTGCCAGTAGTGGGGGCTCGGGCTCCAATCAGCGGTACGAGCAGTACTTC. It translates to CASSGGSGSNQRYEQYF.

The chain carries TRBV7-9 and TRBJ1-1, with TRBD1 as a possible D gene (6 bases). Germline CDR1 SEHNR, CDR2 FQNEAQ (reference sequence). The CDR3 totals 15 residues. V lost 1 base, J lost 4 bases, and 13 bases lay in between. CDR3 in amino acids: CASSLEAGVGTEAFF. In DNA form, the CDR3 reads TGTGCCAGCAGCTTAGAAGCAGGGGTGGGCACTGAAGCTTTCTTT. Full variable domain (outside the CDR3, taken from reference TRBV7-9 and TRBJ1-1): DTGVSQNPRHKITKRGQNVTFRCDPISEHNRLYWYRQTLGQGPEFLTYFQNEAQLEKSRLLSDRFSAERPKGSFSTLEIQRTEQGDSAMYLCASSLEAGVGTEAFFGQGTRLTVV.

The chain links TRBV5-1 to TRBJ1-1; D is unclear. Germline V CDR1 and CDR2: SGHRS, YFSETQ. Trimming removed 7 bases at V and 10 bases at J, with 20 bases between. The CDR3 is made up of 13 amino acids. Here the CDR3 reads CASRSDTQGVAFF. CDR3 nucleotides: TGCGCCAGCCGTTCCGACACCCAAGGTGTAGCTTTCTTT. Full variable domain (outside the CDR3, taken from reference TRBV5-1 and TRBJ1-1): KAGVTQTPRYLIKTRGQQVTLSCSPISGHRSVSWYQQTPGQGLQFLFEYFSETQRNKGNFPGRFSGRQFSNSRSEMNVSTLELGDSALYLCASRSDTQGVAFFGQGTRLTVV.

The genes are TRBV28 and TRBJ2-7; possibly TRBD1 for D (6 bases). Trimming took off 2 bases at V and 6 bases at J, with 17 bases between the two ends. In germline, CDR1 is MDHEN, CDR2 SYDVKM. This CDR3 has 15 residues. CDR3 nucleotides: TGTGCCAGCAGTTTAATATCAGGGGTATCGGGCGAGCAGTACTTC. It translates to CASSLISGVSGEQYF.

The chain links TRBV4-3 to TRBJ1-2; 7 nucleotides align to TRBD1. V was clipped by 7 bases and J by 4 bases; unmatched bases: 15. The germline gives CDR1 LGHNA, CDR2 YSLEER. The CDR3 runs 16 residues. DNA of the CDR3: TGCGCCAGCACCAAGTTTACCACAGGGGTGAGCTATGGCTACACCTTC. Protein sequence: CASTKFTTGVSYGYTF.

V usage is TRBV5-5 and J usage is TRBJ1-2, with D uncertain. CDR1 is SGHKS and CDR2 is YYEKEE in the germline V gene (reference sequence). The V gene lost 4 bases and the J gene lost 5 bases, with 15 bases spanning the gap. The CDR3 contains 14 residues. The CDR3 is CASSLSDGGYGYTF. The CDR3 coding sequence is TGTGCCAGCAGCCTATCGGACGGAGGATATGGCTACACCTTC.

The chain recombines TRBV19 with TRBJ2-1; 11 positions match TRBD2. CDR3 size: 16 residues. The germline V gene has CDR1 LNHDA and CDR2 SQIVND (reference sequence). V trimming: 3 bases; J trimming: 5 bases; junction bases outside the gene matches: 6. The CDR3 DNA is TGTGCCAGTAGTATTCTAGCGGGGGGTGTAGACAATGAGCAGTTCTTC. This encodes CASSILAGGVDNEQFF.

A few counts support this clone. The chain is built from TRBV28 and TRBJ1-2, with D perhaps TRBD1 (6 bases). The CDR3 is 12 residues long. Trimming stripped 4 bases from V and 8 bases from J, with 11 bases between. In germline, CDR1 is MDHEN, CDR2 SYDVKM. CDR3 amino acids: CASSYRGSGYTF. CDR3 coding DNA: TGTGCCAGCAGTTATAGGGGGTCCGGCTACACCTTC.

The chain combines TRBV19 with TRBJ2-7, with a weak D call TRBD2 (6 bases). The V gene lost 11 bases and the J gene lost 0 bases, with 11 bases spanning the gap. CDR3 length: 12 amino acids. Germline CDR1 is LNHDA and CDR2 is SQIVND (reference sequence). The CDR3 loop is CAAGPHSYEQYF. The CDR3 DNA reads as TGTGCCGCGGGACCGCACTCCTACGAGCAGTACTTC.

The chain recombines TRBV20-1 with TRBJ2-2; a weak D match, TRBD1 (5 bases). The V and J ends lost 6 bases and 5 bases respectively, with 7 bases between them. Germline V gene lookup returns CDR1 DFQATT and CDR2 SNEGSKA (reference sequence). CDR3 length: 11 residues. Written as DNA, the CDR3 is TGCAGTGCAGGGGTGACCGGGGAGCTGTTTTTT. It translates to CSAGVTGELFF.

The chain joins TRBV7-9 to TRBJ2-7, with D unclear. This CDR3 is built from 13 residues. V lost 2 bases and J 6 bases, leaving 11 bases between the germline ends. Germline-derived CDR1 and CDR2 are SEHNR and FQNEAQ (reference sequence). CDR3: CASSLKVGTEQYF. The CDR3 bases are TGTGCCAGCAGCTTAAAAGTGGGCACCGAGCAGTACTTC. The complete variable domain, with remaining parts taken from reference TRBV7-9 and TRBJ2-7, reads DTGVSQNPRHKITKRGQNVTFRCDPISEHNRLYWYRQTLGQGPEFLTYFQNEAQLEKSRLLSDRFSAERPKGSFSTLEIQRTEQGDSAMYLCASSLKVGTEQYFGPGTRLTVT.

This rearrangement joins TRBV5-6 to TRBJ2-1, with TRBD2 identical over 11 bases. Germline CDR1 reads SGHDT; CDR2 reads YYEEEE. The CDR3 sequence is 18 residues long. V was pared by 3 bases and J by 0 bases, with 8 bases of the junction left unmatched. CDR3 in amino acids: CASSWLAGGLSSYNEQFF. The CDR3 nucleotides are TGTGCCAGCAGCTGGTTAGCGGGGGGGTTGAGCTCCTACAATGAGCAGTTCTTC.

The chain links TRBV25-1 to TRBJ1-2; 11 bases map to TRBD1. Germline-derived CDR1 and CDR2 are MGHDK and SYGVNS. The V gene end was trimmed by 1 base and the J gene end by 6 bases; junction bases not matched to a gene: 10. This CDR3 comprises 17 residues. CDR3 coding DNA: TGTGCCAGCAGTGAATTAGGACAGGGGGCGTTTGAACATGGCTACACCTTC. This gives the protein CASSELGQGAFEHGYTF.